One and the same sample provided the 10 T cell receptor beta chains below, sequenced in a study of T cells in tuberculosis. Sequencing was performed with immunoSEQ multiplex PCR; in TCRdb, only in-frame clones are kept and a portion is missing. Of more than 70,000 clones listed, roughly 91% were seen once; the top ten hold approximately 2%. Sorting used thawed, overnight-rested PBMC stained with anti-CD3, a viability dye and GMM-loaded CD1B tetramer. CD1B tetramers were loaded with Rhodococcus equi-derived C32 glucose monomycolate. Material for sequencing was CD1b-GMM tetramer-negative cells sorted from PBMCs. The receptors shown here come from an adult woman with latent tuberculosis.

The V call is TRBV4-2, the J call TRBJ2-7, with TRBD2 matching 7 bases. Germline V lookup: CDR1 LGHNA, CDR2 YNFKEQ. The J segment lost 5 bases and the V segment lost 4 bases, leaving 5 bases of the junction unmatched. This CDR3 contains 13 residues. In nucleotides, the CDR3 is TGTGCCAGCAGCCCCTCCGCGGGGGACGAGCAGTACTTC. Translating it yields CASSPSAGDEQYF.

CDR3 amino acids: CASSLGGGVEQFF. The DNA of the CDR3 is TGTGCCAGCAGCTTGGGTGGGGGCGTTGAGCAGTTCTTC. J is TRBJ2-1 and V is TRBV5-6; tentative D call: TRBD1 (6 bases). Germline values: CDR1 SGHDT, CDR2 YYEEEE. V shed 0 bases and J shed 9 bases, with 10 bases lying between them. The CDR3 runs to 13 residues. Variable domain in full (rest from reference TRBV5-6 and TRBJ2-1): DAGVTQSPTHLIKTRGQQVTLRCSPKSGHDTVSWYQQALGQGPQFIFQYYEEEERQRGNFPDRFSGHQFPNYSSELNVNALLLGDSALYLCASSLGGGVEQFFGPGTRLTVL.

The gene calls are TRBV5-1 and TRBJ2-5; 10 nucleotides match TRBD1. The J call may be faulty, since TRBJ2-7 better matches the DNA end. Germline CDR1 reads SGHRS; CDR2 reads YFSETQ. The CDR3 is 14 amino acids. The CDR3 sequence: CASSWTGGSDEQYF. The CDR3 region has the DNA TGCGCCAGCAGCTGGACAGGGGGGTCTGACGAGCAGTACTTC.

The chain joins TRBV6-1 to TRBJ1-6, with a tentative D call TRBD1 (6 bases). CDR1 is MNHNS, CDR2 SASEGT, per germline. Trimming took 2 bases from V and 2 from J, leaving 7 bases between them. This CDR3 spans 15 amino acids. The CDR3 DNA reads TGTGCCAGCAGTGAAAGGACAGCCTATAATTCACCCCTCCACTTT. Protein sequence: CASSERTAYNSPLHF.

The V and J genes are TRBV7-2 and TRBJ2-6, with a tentative D call TRBD1 (5 bases). The CDR3 covers 18 residues. Germline CDR1 is SGHTA and CDR2 is FQGNSA. Trimming took off 1 base at V and 0 bases at J, with 13 bases between the two ends. DNA for the CDR3: TGTGCCAGCAGCTTAGAAGTATTCAGGGACTCTGGGGCCAACGTCCTGACTTTC. The encoded protein is CASSLEVFRDSGANVLTF.

The CDR3 sequence is CASSLLEILGTGVSPLHF. In DNA, the CDR3 is TGTGCCAGCAGCTTATTGGAAATTTTAGGGACAGGGGTATCACCCCTCCACTTT. This sequence joins TRBV7-2 and TRBJ1-6; 10 bases agree with TRBD1. Losses at the gene ends were 2 bases for V and 10 bases for J; bases not matched to a gene: 14. Germline V CDR1 and CDR2: SGHTA, FQGNSA. CDR3 length equals 18 residues.

J is TRBJ1-1 and V is TRBV7-9, with 7 bases fitting TRBD1. The CDR3 sequence is 14 residues long. With V trimmed by 7 bases and J by 2 bases, 7 bases remained unmatched. Germline V gene lookup returns CDR1 SEHNR and CDR2 FQNEAQ (reference sequence). In DNA form, the CDR3 reads TGTGCCAGCACCAAGACAGGGTTAAACACTGAAGCTTTCTTT. Translation gives CASTKTGLNTEAFF.

This chain connects TRBV5-1 to TRBJ2-3; no clear D gene. This CDR3 is 15 amino acids long. Trimming took 4 bases from V and 4 from J, leaving 16 bases between them. CDR1 and CDR2 from the germline V gene are SGHRS and YFSETQ. CDR3 coding DNA: TGCGCCAGCAGCCCCTCGAGCGCTGGAGCAGATACGCAGTATTTT. Protein product: CASSPSSAGADTQYF.

This chain links TRBV7-8 with TRBJ1-1; possible D gene TRBD1, 6 bases. The germline V and J ends were trimmed by 6 bases and 2 bases, with 22 bases remaining between them. CDR1 is SGHVS, CDR2 FQNEAQ, per germline. The CDR3 contains 17 residues. In nucleotides, the CDR3 is TGTGCCAGCAGATCGACCCCGGCCGGGACACTTAACACTGAAGCTTTCTTT. Protein sequence: CASRSTPAGTLNTEAFF.

The V gene is TRBV10-2, the J gene TRBJ2-7; 9 bases are a match to TRBD2. The ends lost 6 bases at V and 1 base at J; junction bases unmatched: 4. The length of the CDR3 is 14 residues. Germline lookup yields CDR1 WSHSY and CDR2 SAAADI. The CDR3 reads CASRPSGVSYEQYF. CDR3 coding DNA: TGCGCCAGCAGGCCTAGCGGGGTATCCTACGAGCAGTACTTC.